Each of the 4 T cell receptor beta chains below was sequenced from the same sample in a study of OX40 agonist ivuxolimab in advanced cancers. The library was made by the immunoSEQ multiplex PCR assay. Imported from immuneACCESS, the table was reduced by TCRdb to in-frame sequences with V and J called. These copies leave out some clones; in studies compared against another copy, an unresolved V gene accounts for under half, and the cause of the remainder is not known. The sample records 60,000 to 70,000 clones, approximately 90% of which are singletons. Approximately 11% of the sample comes from the top ten. Specimen: CD4+ or CD8+ T cells sorted from blood, collected in a trial of the OX40 agonist ivuxolimab. The receptors here all came from an adult with an advanced solid tumor such as melanoma, head and neck, liver or kidney cancer.

The chain has TRBV11-2 and TRBJ2-1, with TRBD2 matching 11 bases. Trimming at V came to 2 bases and at J to 4 bases, leaving 4 bases not matched to a gene. The CDR3 contains 16 residues. In germline, CDR1 is SGHAT, CDR2 FQNNGV. This CDR3 reads CASSLIAGGLYNEQFF. The CDR3 nucleotides read TGTGCCAGCAGCTTAATAGCGGGAGGGCTATACAATGAGCAGTTCTTC. Using reference TRBV11-2 and TRBJ2-1 for the parts outside the CDR3, the full variable domain is EAGVAQSPRYKIIEKRQSVAFWCNPISGHATLYWYQQILGQGPKLLIQFQNNGVVDDSQLPKDRFSAERLKGVDSTLKIQPAKLEDSAVYLCASSLIAGGLYNEQFFGPGTRLTVL.

The rearrangement links TRBV27 to TRBJ2-3; the D gene is possibly TRBD2 (5 bases). The ends were cut back, 7 bases at V and 2 bases at J, with 7 bases in the middle. Germline lookup yields CDR1 MNHEY and CDR2 SMNVEV (reference sequence). The CDR3 has 12 residues. CDR3 sequence: CASTGDTDTQYF. The CDR3 DNA reads TGTGCCAGCACCGGGGACACAGATACGCAGTATTTT.

The chain links TRBV11-1 to TRBJ2-7, with D unresolved. In germline, CDR1 is SGHAT, CDR2 FQDESV (reference sequence). Trimming stripped 5 bases from V and 2 bases from J, with 4 bases between. The CDR3 extends over 11 amino acids. The CDR3 DNA reads as TGTGCCAGCAGCCTAACCTACGAGCAGTACTTC. This translates into CASSLTYEQYF.

This clone was detected only a few times. The chain joins TRBV7-6 to TRBJ2-2, with 7 bases that match TRBD1. V dropped 5 bases and J dropped 1; count of bases not matched to a gene: 7. The germline gives CDR1 SGHVS, CDR2 FNYEAQ. The CDR3 has 16 residues. The CDR3 region has the DNA TGTGCCAGCAGCCACGGCTGGACAGGGAACACCGGGGAGCTGTTTTTT. Translated, it gives CASSHGWTGNTGELFF. Looking up the rest from reference TRBV7-6 and TRBJ2-2 gives the full variable domain: GAGVSQSPRYKVTKRGQDVALRCDPISGHVSLYWYRQALGQGPEFLTYFNYEAQQDKSGLPNDRFSAERPEGSISTLTIQRTEQRDSAMYRCASSHGWTGNTGELFFGEGSRLTVL.